This is a list of T cell receptor beta chains from one sample in a study of T cells in Graves' hyperthyroidism and ophthalmopathy. TCRdb ran MiXCR on the multiplex PCR reads and lists one entry per CDR3 protein. This table has under 650,000 distinct CDR3 sequences, around 15% appearing once. Sequencing was done on a sample of blood. Receptors originate from a woman aged 25 to 39 with Graves' hyperthyroidism. CDR3s include the opening cysteine and the closing phenylalanine or tryptophan. The D gene is left open where the match is weak. Part of the rows lack a size; the others show once, few, many or a class for expanded clones.

d_call	j_call	v_call	clone_size	cdr3_length	cdr3_aa	cdr3_nt
.	TRBJ1-1	TRBV11-2	many	15	CASSLEGQEGTEAFF	TGTGCCAGCAGCTTAGAAGGGCAAGAGGGTACTGAAGCTTTCTTT
.	TRBJ2-4	TRBV24-1	.	15	CATSDPTRTENIQYF	TGTGCCACCAGTGACCCAACCAGGACAGAGAACATTCAGTACTTC
.	TRBJ2-7	TRBV5-6	few	13	CASRLTGAYEQYF	TGTGCCAGCAGGTTGACAGGAGCCTACGAGCAGTACTTC
.	TRBJ2-7	TRBV7-2	.	14	CASSLASTTYEQYF	TGTGCCAGCAGCTTAGCGTCGACGACCTACGAGCAGTACTTC
TRBD2	TRBJ2-1	TRBV30	.	14	CAWIPGLALNEQFF	TGTGCCTGGATCCCGGGACTAGCCCTAAATGAGCAGTTCTTC
.	TRBJ1-5	TRBV6-1	many	13	CASTQRGDQPQHF	TGTGCCAGCACTCAAAGGGGGGATCAGCCCCAGCATTTT
.	TRBJ1-5	TRBV5-5	few	15	CASSLGQVGGRAQHF	TGTGCCAGCAGCTTAGGGCAGGTCGGGGGCAGGGCCCAGCATTTT
TRBD1	TRBJ1-2	TRBV28	many	18	CASSSGQGALGYNYGYTF	TGTGCCAGCAGTAGCGGACAGGGGGCATTGGGATATAACTATGGCTACACCTTC
TRBD1	TRBJ1-2	TRBV3-1	many	16	CASSQVLGQGNYGYTF	TGTGCCAGCAGCCAAGTCCTGGGACAGGGGAACTATGGCTACACCTTC
.	TRBJ2-5	TRBV12-3/TRBV12-4	many	14	CASGEGRGWETQYF	TGTGCCAGCGGGGAAGGGAGGGGGTGGGAGACCCAGTACTTC
.	TRBJ1-1	TRBV12-3/TRBV12-4	many	12	CASSWGGDEAFF	TGTGCCAGCAGTTGGGGGGGTGATGAAGCTTTCTTT
.	TRBJ2-3	TRBV5-1	many	14	CASSLTSRRDTQYF	TGCGCCAGCAGCTTGACTAGCAGGAGAGATACGCAGTATTTT
TRBD1	TRBJ2-7	TRBV10-3	many	13	CAISYQGAYEQYF	TGTGCCATCTCCTATCAGGGGGCCTACGAGCAGTACTTC
TRBD2	TRBJ2-1	TRBV7-3	many	21	CASSLTPVGPRLAGRGVEQFF	TGTGCCAGCAGCTTAACCCCAGTCGGCCCCAGACTAGCGGGAAGGGGGGTTGAGCAGTTCTTC
TRBD1	TRBJ1-1	TRBV6-2/TRBV6-3	many	13	CASDRAMNTEAFF	TGTGCCAGCGACAGGGCCATGAACACTGAAGCTTTCTTT
.	TRBJ2-1	TRBV10-3	few	15	CAIKGGSYSYNEQFF	TGTGCCATCAAAGGGGGTTCCTACTCCTACAATGAGCAGTTCTTC
.	TRBJ1-1	TRBV9	.	14	CASSDLQPNTEAFF	TGTGCCAGCAGCGACCTCCAACCGAACACTGAAGCTTTCTTT
TRBD2	TRBJ2-1	TRBV7-9	.	17	CASSTWRAGWRYNEQFF	TGTGCCAGCAGTACATGGAGAGCGGGATGGAGGTACAATGAGCAGTTCTTC
TRBD1	TRBJ1-2	TRBV28	many	14	CASSTDRNYHGYTF	TGTGCCAGCAGTACGGACAGGAATTACCATGGCTACACCTTC
TRBD1	TRBJ2-7	TRBV6-1	many	13	CATSDRESYEQYF	TGTGCCACTTCCGACAGGGAATCCTACGAGCAGTACTTC
.	TRBJ2-2	TRBV7-3	.	15	CASSLTVGRTGELFF	TGTGCCAGCAGCTTAACTGTGGGTAGAACCGGGGAGCTGTTTTTT
TRBD2	TRBJ2-1	TRBV19	many	15	CASSGSSGWGNEQFF	TGTGCCAGTAGTGGGTCTAGCGGGTGGGGCAATGAGCAGTTCTTC
.	TRBJ1-5	TRBV27	.	14	CASSTRVSYQPQHF	TGTGCCAGCAGCACCAGGGTCTCATATCAGCCCCAGCATTTT
TRBD1	TRBJ2-7	TRBV7-8	many	17	CASSPTRQGSTSYEQYF	TGTGCCAGCAGCCCCACGAGACAGGGTTCCACGTCCTACGAGCAGTACTTC
.	TRBJ2-2	TRBV29-1	few	13	CSVRKSPTGELFF	TGCAGCGTTCGGAAAAGTCCCACCGGGGAGCTGTTTTTT
TRBD1	TRBJ2-1	TRBV7-9	.	14	CASRNDRARNEQFF	TGTGCCAGCAGGAACGACAGGGCTCGCAATGAGCAGTTCTTC
.	TRBJ2-5	TRBV3-1	many	12	CASCGEEETQYF	TGTGCCAGCTGTGGAGAGGAAGAGACCCAGTACTTC
TRBD2	TRBJ2-1	TRBV3-1	many	16	CASSQDRLAGSDEQFF	TGTGCCAGCAGCCAAGATCGACTAGCGGGATCGGATGAGCAGTTCTTC
.	TRBJ1-2	TRBV7-2	many	12	CASSSQPRGYTF	TGTGCCAGCAGCTCTCAACCAAGGGGCTACACCTTC
.	TRBJ2-2	TRBV7-9	.	13	CASSLFGSGELFF	TGTGCCAGCAGCTTATTCGGGAGCGGGGAGCTGTTTTTT
.	TRBJ2-7	TRBV20-1	.	16	CSARDFVQINPYEQYF	TGCAGTGCTAGAGATTTCGTTCAGATTAATCCCTACGAGCAGTACTTC
.	TRBJ1-1	TRBV6-1	.	13	CASNLAEGFEAFF	TGTGCCAGCAACCTCGCCGAGGGGTTTGAAGCTTTCTTT
TRBD1	TRBJ1-6	TRBV30	.	16	CAWSGPGGSSNSPLHF	TGTGCCTGGAGTGGCCCAGGGGGATCGAGTAATTCACCCCTCCACTTT
TRBD2	TRBJ2-1	TRBV7-9	.	17	CASSHGTSGRSYNEQFF	TGTGCCAGCAGCCATGGGACTAGCGGTCGATCCTACAATGAGCAGTTCTTC
.	TRBJ1-4	TRBV7-8	many	12	CASSFQGEKLFF	TGTGCCAGCAGCTTCCAAGGTGAAAAACTGTTTTTT
.	TRBJ2-3	TRBV6-2/TRBV6-3	many	13	CASSARVTDTQYF	TGTGCCAGCAGTGCCCGGGTCACAGATACGCAGTATTTT
.	TRBJ2-7	TRBV6-6	many	15	CASSYPSSGTGEQYF	TGTGCCAGCAGTTACCCCTCCTCAGGGACGGGCGAGCAGTACTTC
TRBD1	TRBJ1-2	TRBV28	.	16	CASREVGQPFFYGYTF	TGTGCCAGCAGGGAAGTGGGACAGCCCTTTTTCTATGGCTACACCTTC
.	TRBJ2-1	TRBV20-1	many	15	CSASAGGKTSNEQFF	TGCAGTGCTAGCGCAGGGGGGAAGACCTCAAATGAGCAGTTCTTC
TRBD1	TRBJ1-2	TRBV19	.	18	CASSFRQGTGRRDYGYTF	TGTGCCAGTAGTTTCCGACAGGGCACAGGGAGACGGGACTATGGCTACACCTTC
.	TRBJ2-2	TRBV3-1	.	15	CASSQLQAPTGELFF	TGTGCCAGCAGCCAACTGCAAGCGCCCACCGGGGAGCTGTTTTTT
TRBD2	TRBJ2-1	TRBV7-2	.	14	CASSLQTSWDEQFF	TGTGCCAGCAGCCTCCAGACTAGCTGGGATGAGCAGTTCTTC
TRBD1	TRBJ2-1	TRBV6-1	many	16	CASSNLRGPSFNEQFF	TGTGCCAGCAGTAACCTCAGGGGGCCTTCGTTCAATGAGCAGTTCTTC
.	TRBJ2-6	TRBV2	.	17	CAITQGVISSGANVPTF	TGTGCCATCACACAGGGAGTAATTAGCTCTGGGGCCAACGTCCCGACTTTC
TRBD2	TRBJ2-7	TRBV7-8	many	17	CASSSPTSGRIPYEQYF	TGTGCCAGCAGCTCTCCAACTAGCGGGAGAATACCCTACGAGCAGTACTTC
.	TRBJ1-1	TRBV20-1	many	12	CSARDPGTEAFF	TGCAGTGCTAGAGATCCGGGCACTGAAGCTTTCTTT
TRBD2	TRBJ2-7	TRBV30	few	13	CAWSGLADYEQYF	TGTGCCTGGAGCGGACTAGCGGACTACGAGCAGTACTTC
TRBD2	TRBJ2-5	TRBV2	many	16	CASIRTSGSFQETQYF	TGTGCCAGCATTAGGACTAGCGGGAGTTTTCAAGAGACCCAGTACTTC
TRBD1	TRBJ2-7	TRBV6-1	.	16	CASSAPRQGIDYEQYF	TGTGCCAGCAGCGCCCCCCGACAGGGAATTGACTACGAGCAGTACTTC
.	TRBJ2-2	TRBV5-1	.	15	CASSLFLMRTGELFF	TGCGCCAGCAGCTTGTTTCTTATGAGAACCGGGGAGCTGTTTTTT
TRBD2	TRBJ2-3	TRBV6-2/TRBV6-3	few	14	CATGLAGVLDTQYF	TGTGCCACGGGACTAGCGGGAGTTTTAGATACGCAGTATTTT
.	TRBJ1-5	TRBV3-1	many	13	CASSQGGGQPQHF	TGTGCCAGCAGCCAAGGAGGGGGACAGCCCCAGCATTTT
.	TRBJ2-1	TRBV20-1	.	15	CSARGLEGVYNEQFF	TGCAGTGCTAGAGGGCTAGAAGGCGTCTACAATGAGCAGTTCTTC